This note documents a single T cell receptor beta chain sequence. No antigen is known for it. TCRdb keeps only in-frame clones here, not all; method: immunoSEQ multiplex PCR. The sample shows about 15,000 clones, roughly 91% of them seen only once. Control samples came 1 year after myeloablative marrow transplants with methotrexate plus calcineurin inhibitor. This sample was included in a study of T cells after posttransplantation cyclophosphamide. Study-level points and caveats: Donor CD8+ memory clones often dominated recipient blood repertoires at later times. TRB clonality was highly associated with recipient CMV seropositivity and reactivation. Skin or GI-infiltrating T cells shared few TRB sequences with blood.

CDR3 length equals 14 residues. With 3 bases clipped from V and 4 bases from J, the junction kept 2 bases outside the gene matches. Germline CDR1 and CDR2: MGHRA and YSYEKL. V usage is TRBV4-1 and J usage is TRBJ2-7; 11 bases fit TRBD1. The TCR originated in a male patient in his 50s who received an allogeneic stem cell transplant from an unrelated donor, was CMV-positive, and had chronic GVHD only. Some T cells may possibly be graft donor cells. Specimen: PBMCs, collected after an allogeneic stem cell transplant with a calcineurin inhibitor and methotrexate. CDR3 sequence (DNA): TGCGCCAGCAGCCAGGGGGACAGGGGGTACGAGCAGTACTTC. Its protein is CASSQGDRGYEQYF.